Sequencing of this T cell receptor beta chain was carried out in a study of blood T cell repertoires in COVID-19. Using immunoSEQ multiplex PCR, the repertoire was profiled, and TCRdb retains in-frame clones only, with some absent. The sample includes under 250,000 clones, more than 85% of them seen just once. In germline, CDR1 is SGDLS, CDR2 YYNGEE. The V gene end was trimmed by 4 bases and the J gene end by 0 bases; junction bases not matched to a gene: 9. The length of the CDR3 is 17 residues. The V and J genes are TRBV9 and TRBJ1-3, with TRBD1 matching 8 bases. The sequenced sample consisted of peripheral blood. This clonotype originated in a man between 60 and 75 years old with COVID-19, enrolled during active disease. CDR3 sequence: CASSPATGGASGNTIYF. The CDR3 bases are TGTGCCAGCAGCCCTGCAACAGGGGGGGCCTCTGGAAACACCATATATTTT.